This T cell receptor beta chain stems from a study of cytomegalovirus exposure and HLA in healthy donors. To note about this clone: Its antigen is still unknown.

The PCR had 60 Vbeta and 13 Jbeta primers. Measured with immunoSEQ multiplex PCR; TCRdb has only the in-frame clones, and not every one. The table has over 100,000 clones, roughly 82% seen once. Study-wide results and limits: Immune exposure information comprised only CMV serostatus.

Source material: PBMCs. This clonotype was sampled from a woman aged 18-29 years in good health and CMV-seropositive.

The CDR3 loop reads CASSSGQAQWQYF. CDR3 DNA sequence: TGTGCCAGCAGCTCCGGACAGGCTCAATGGCAGTATTTT. V is TRBV7-3 and J is TRBJ2-3; 7 positions match TRBD1. V lost 4 bases to trimming and J lost 11 bases; unmatched junction nucleotides: 9. Germline-derived CDR1 and CDR2 are SGHTA and FQGTGA. The CDR3 is 13 amino acids.